A selection of T cell receptor beta chains follows, all from one sample in a study of blood T cell repertoires in COVID-19. The table came from immunoSEQ multiplex PCR; TCRdb's copy has only in-frame clones and leaves some out. Seen here are 350,000 to 550,000 clones, 75% to 90% observed once, and the top ten hold around 1.1%. The sequencing input was PBMCs or T cells enriched from blood (not recorded which). The receptors stem from a man aged 30-40 years who had recovered from COVID-19. CDR3s include the opening cysteine and the closing phenylalanine or tryptophan. Each record gives: J gene, D gene, V gene, CDR3 length, clone size, CDR3 DNA, CDR3 protein. D genes are given only for firm matches. Size tells how often a clone was seen (once, few, many) or the class of an expanded clone, and some rows leave it out.

J gene: TRBJ2-7; D gene: -; V gene: TRBV10-3; CDR3 length: 16; clone size: -; CDR3 DNA: TGTGCCATCAGTGAGTCCGACCCAGGTAACACCTACGAGCAGTACTTC; CDR3 protein: CAISESDPGNTYEQYF
J gene: TRBJ2-1; D gene: -; V gene: TRBV10-3; CDR3 length: 14; clone size: -; CDR3 DNA: TGTGCCGCCCACAGCGGGCTGGGGAGAGATGAGCAGTTCTTC; CDR3 protein: CAAHSGLGRDEQFF
J gene: TRBJ1-1; D gene: -; V gene: TRBV7-3; CDR3 length: 13; clone size: -; CDR3 DNA: TGTGCCAGCAGCTTAAAGGGAGACACTGAAGCTTTCTTT; CDR3 protein: CASSLKGDTEAFF
J gene: TRBJ1-6; D gene: -; V gene: TRBV9; CDR3 length: 13; clone size: many; CDR3 DNA: TGTGCCAGCAGCGGAACAGGGAAGGCGCCCCTCCACTTT; CDR3 protein: CASSGTGKAPLHF
J gene: TRBJ1-5; D gene: -; V gene: TRBV4-2; CDR3 length: 16; clone size: -; CDR3 DNA: TGTGCCAGCAGCCTAACCATGGACAGCAACAATCAGCCCCAGCATTTT; CDR3 protein: CASSLTMDSNNQPQHF
J gene: TRBJ2-2; D gene: TRBD1; V gene: TRBV5-1; CDR3 length: 14; clone size: -; CDR3 DNA: TGCGCCAGCAGCCGGGACAGGAACACCGGGGAGCTGTTTTTT; CDR3 protein: CASSRDRNTGELFF
J gene: TRBJ2-5; D gene: -; V gene: TRBV5-1; CDR3 length: 17; clone size: -; CDR3 DNA: TGCGCCAGCAGCCCGTCTCCGGACAGGGAGGGGAGAGAGACCCAGTACTTC; CDR3 protein: CASSPSPDREGRETQYF
J gene: TRBJ2-7; D gene: -; V gene: TRBV6-5; CDR3 length: 12; clone size: once; CDR3 DNA: TGTGCCAGCAGGGGGGCCCCCTACGAGCAGTACTTC; CDR3 protein: CASRGAPYEQYF
J gene: TRBJ2-5; D gene: TRBD2; V gene: TRBV9; CDR3 length: 16; clone size: -; CDR3 DNA: TGTGCCAGCAGCGTAGGGGTGACTAGCGGCCAAGAGACCCAGTACTTC; CDR3 protein: CASSVGVTSGQETQYF
J gene: TRBJ1-5; D gene: -; V gene: TRBV7-8; CDR3 length: 14; clone size: -; CDR3 DNA: TGTGCCAGCAGCGGGGGGGATAGCAATCAGCCCCAGCATTTT; CDR3 protein: CASSGGDSNQPQHF
J gene: TRBJ1-1; D gene: TRBD1; V gene: TRBV18; CDR3 length: 12; clone size: -; CDR3 DNA: TGTGCCAGCTCACGGGACAGAACTGAAGCTTTCTTT; CDR3 protein: CASSRDRTEAFF
J gene: TRBJ1-2; D gene: TRBD1; V gene: TRBV29-1; CDR3 length: 14; clone size: -; CDR3 DNA: TGCAGCCCGCATCCACAGGGGGCGTTGGATGGCTACACCTTC; CDR3 protein: CSPHPQGALDGYTF
J gene: TRBJ1-1; D gene: -; V gene: TRBV28; CDR3 length: 12; clone size: -; CDR3 DNA: TGTGCCAGCTCCGGGGGGAACACTGAAGCTTTCTTT; CDR3 protein: CASSGGNTEAFF
J gene: TRBJ2-7; D gene: TRBD1; V gene: TRBV6-5; CDR3 length: 14; clone size: many; CDR3 DNA: TGTGCCAGCGGACGGACAGGAACCTCCTACGAGCAGTACTTC; CDR3 protein: CASGRTGTSYEQYF
J gene: TRBJ1-6; D gene: TRBD1; V gene: TRBV2; CDR3 length: 13; clone size: few; CDR3 DNA: TGTGCCACTACGGGACAGGGGTTTTCACCCCTCCACTTT; CDR3 protein: CATTGQGFSPLHF
J gene: TRBJ2-1; D gene: -; V gene: TRBV6-6; CDR3 length: 14; clone size: -; CDR3 DNA: TGTGCCAGCAGTTACCCGGCCAGGGGCGATGAGCAGTTCTTC; CDR3 protein: CASSYPARGDEQFF
J gene: TRBJ1-4; D gene: -; V gene: TRBV30; CDR3 length: 15; clone size: once; CDR3 DNA: TGTGCCTGGACCCCAGGGTTGGGAACTAATGAAAAACTGTTTTTT; CDR3 protein: CAWTPGLGTNEKLFF
J gene: TRBJ2-3; D gene: -; V gene: TRBV5-8; CDR3 length: 14; clone size: -; CDR3 DNA: TGTGCCAGCAGCTTGCTACTAGGTAGAGATACGCAGTATTTT; CDR3 protein: CASSLLLGRDTQYF
J gene: TRBJ1-1; D gene: TRBD1; V gene: TRBV28; CDR3 length: 14; clone size: -; CDR3 DNA: TGTGCCGGAACAACAGGGGGCGCTTACACTGAAGCTTTCTTT; CDR3 protein: CAGTTGGAYTEAFF
J gene: TRBJ2-2; D gene: TRBD1; V gene: TRBV6-6; CDR3 length: 16; clone size: -; CDR3 DNA: TGTGCCAGCAGTCGAAGCCGGGACAGGGCCACCGGGGAGCTGTTTTTT; CDR3 protein: CASSRSRDRATGELFF
J gene: TRBJ2-7; D gene: TRBD1; V gene: TRBV6-2/TRBV6-3; CDR3 length: 13; clone size: -; CDR3 DNA: TGTGCCAGCAGTTTGGGCAGGGGGCGAGAGCAGTACTTC; CDR3 protein: CASSLGRGREQYF
J gene: TRBJ1-1; D gene: -; V gene: TRBV12-3/TRBV12-4; CDR3 length: 13; clone size: -; CDR3 DNA: TGTGCCAGCAGTTTAATAAAGAACACTGAAGCTTTCTTT; CDR3 protein: CASSLIKNTEAFF
J gene: TRBJ2-7; D gene: -; V gene: TRBV6-5; CDR3 length: 13; clone size: -; CDR3 DNA: TGTGCCAGCACCCAAGCGGGTCGCTACGAGCAGTACTTC; CDR3 protein: CASTQAGRYEQYF
J gene: TRBJ2-7; D gene: TRBD2; V gene: TRBV13; CDR3 length: 14; clone size: -; CDR3 DNA: TGTGCCAGCAGCTTAGCCCAGCGGGGGGACGAGCAGTACTTC; CDR3 protein: CASSLAQRGDEQYF
J gene: TRBJ2-7; D gene: TRBD1; V gene: TRBV2; CDR3 length: 16; clone size: -; CDR3 DNA: TGTGCCAGCAGGGTGGGACAGGGGAAAGTCTCCTACGAGCAGTACTTC; CDR3 protein: CASRVGQGKVSYEQYF
J gene: TRBJ2-6; D gene: -; V gene: TRBV11-2; CDR3 length: 15; clone size: once; CDR3 DNA: TGTGCCAGCAGCTTAGGGTTTCAGGGGGCCAACGTCCTGACTTTC; CDR3 protein: CASSLGFQGANVLTF
J gene: TRBJ2-7; D gene: -; V gene: TRBV2; CDR3 length: 14; clone size: once; CDR3 DNA: TGTGCCACCAGAAAGGACGGAGGCTCCTACGAGCAGTACTTC; CDR3 protein: CATRKDGGSYEQYF
J gene: TRBJ1-4; D gene: -; V gene: TRBV12-5; CDR3 length: 17; clone size: -; CDR3 DNA: TGTGCTAGTGGTTTGGTAAAGCTCGGCGGGGGGGATGAAAAACTGTTTTTT; CDR3 protein: CASGLVKLGGGDEKLFF
J gene: TRBJ2-3; D gene: -; V gene: TRBV9; CDR3 length: 17; clone size: -; CDR3 DNA: TGTGCCAGCAGCGTAGTCCCGGGTCCAATCAGGGCAGATACGCAGTATTTT; CDR3 protein: CASSVVPGPIRADTQYF
J gene: TRBJ1-4; D gene: -; V gene: TRBV18; CDR3 length: 16; clone size: once; CDR3 DNA: TGTGCCAGCTCACCGCGGGGTCCTTCAACTAATGAAAAACTGTTTTTT; CDR3 protein: CASSPRGPSTNEKLFF
J gene: TRBJ2-2; D gene: TRBD1; V gene: TRBV3-1/TRBV3-2; CDR3 length: 15; clone size: -; CDR3 DNA: TGTGCCAGCAGCCAAGTGGACAGGGGTTCCGGGGAGCTGTTTTTT; CDR3 protein: CASSQVDRGSGELFF
J gene: TRBJ2-2; D gene: TRBD1; V gene: TRBV5-6; CDR3 length: 17; clone size: -; CDR3 DNA: TGTGCCAGCAGCGGGACCGGGACAGGGGGGCTGACCGGGGAGCTGTTTTTT; CDR3 protein: CASSGTGTGGLTGELFF
J gene: TRBJ2-7; D gene: -; V gene: TRBV7-7; CDR3 length: 15; clone size: -; CDR3 DNA: TGTGCCAGCAGCTTAGGGGCTGGACTAATCGACGAGCAGTACTTC; CDR3 protein: CASSLGAGLIDEQYF
J gene: TRBJ2-1; D gene: TRBD1; V gene: TRBV2; CDR3 length: 14; clone size: -; CDR3 DNA: TGTGCCAGCAGATCAGGACAGGGTGCATATGAGCAGTTCTTC; CDR3 protein: CASRSGQGAYEQFF
J gene: TRBJ1-4; D gene: -; V gene: TRBV21-1; CDR3 length: 11; clone size: once; CDR3 DNA: TGTGCCACCATACCCCCAGGGAAACTGTTTTTT; CDR3 protein: CATIPPGKLFF
J gene: TRBJ2-3; D gene: -; V gene: TRBV6-5; CDR3 length: 14; clone size: once; CDR3 DNA: TGTGCCAGCAGATTCGGGTCCCGCACAGATACGCAGTATTTT; CDR3 protein: CASRFGSRTDTQYF